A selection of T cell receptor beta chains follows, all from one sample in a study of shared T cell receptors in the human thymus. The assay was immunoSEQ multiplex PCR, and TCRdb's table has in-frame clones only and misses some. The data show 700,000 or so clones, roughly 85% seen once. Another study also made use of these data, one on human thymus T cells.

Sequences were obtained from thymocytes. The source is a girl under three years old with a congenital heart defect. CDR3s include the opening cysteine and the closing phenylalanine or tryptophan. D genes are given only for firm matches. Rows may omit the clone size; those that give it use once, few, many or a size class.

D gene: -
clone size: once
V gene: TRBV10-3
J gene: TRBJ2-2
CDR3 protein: CAIPREVNTGELFF
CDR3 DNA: TGTGCCATCCCGAGGGAGGTGAACACCGGGGAGCTGTTTTTT

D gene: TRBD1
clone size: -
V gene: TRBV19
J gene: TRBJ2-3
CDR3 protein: CASSTSTGASTDTQYF
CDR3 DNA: TGTGCCAGTAGTACCTCGACAGGGGCTAGCACAGATACGCAGTATTTT

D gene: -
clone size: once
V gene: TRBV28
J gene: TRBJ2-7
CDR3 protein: CASSRGYEQYF
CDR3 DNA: TGTGCCAGCAGTCGGGGGTACGAGCAGTACTTC

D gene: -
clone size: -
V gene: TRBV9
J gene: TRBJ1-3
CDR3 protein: CASSVSIRPTANSGNTIYF
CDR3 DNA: TGTGCCAGCAGCGTATCTATCCGCCCTACTGCCAACTCTGGAAACACCATATATTTT

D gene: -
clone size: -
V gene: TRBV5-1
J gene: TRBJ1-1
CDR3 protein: CASSRPGDTEAFF
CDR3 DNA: TGCGCCAGCAGCCGCCCCGGGGACACTGAAGCTTTCTTT

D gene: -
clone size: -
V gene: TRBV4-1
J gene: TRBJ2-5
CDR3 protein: CASSPPGGETQYF
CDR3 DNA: TGCGCCAGCAGCCCCCCGGGTGGAGAGACCCAGTACTTC

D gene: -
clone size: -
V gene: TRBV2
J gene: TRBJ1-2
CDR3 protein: CASRDSYGYTF
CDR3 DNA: TGTGCCAGCAGGGACAGCTATGGCTACACCTTC

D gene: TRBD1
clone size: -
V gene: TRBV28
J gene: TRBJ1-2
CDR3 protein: CASSFGTGIPPRAFYGYTF
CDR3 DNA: TGTGCCAGCAGTTTTGGGACAGGCATCCCCCCTAGAGCGTTCTATGGCTACACCTTC

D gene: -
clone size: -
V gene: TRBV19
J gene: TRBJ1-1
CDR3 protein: CASSVEGSRTEAFF
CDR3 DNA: TGTGCCAGTAGTGTGGAGGGCAGTAGGACTGAAGCTTTCTTT

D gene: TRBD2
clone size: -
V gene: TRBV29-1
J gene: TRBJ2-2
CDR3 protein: CSAERGMYTGELFF
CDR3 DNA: TGCAGCGCAGAGCGGGGGATGTACACCGGGGAGCTGTTTTTT

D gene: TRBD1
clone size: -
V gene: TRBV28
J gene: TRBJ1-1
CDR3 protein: CASSLGLRGRRTEAFF
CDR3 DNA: TGTGCCAGCAGTTTAGGGCTCAGGGGGCGACGGACTGAAGCTTTCTTT

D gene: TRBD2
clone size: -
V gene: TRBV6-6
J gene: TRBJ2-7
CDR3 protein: CASSYRTSGAYEQYF
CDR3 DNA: TGTGCCAGCAGTTATCGGACTAGCGGGGCCTACGAGCAGTACTTC

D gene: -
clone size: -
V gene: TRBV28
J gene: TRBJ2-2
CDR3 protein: CASSPGGGGTGELFF
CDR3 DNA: TGTGCCAGCAGTCCGGGGGGCGGAGGCACCGGGGAGCTGTTTTTT

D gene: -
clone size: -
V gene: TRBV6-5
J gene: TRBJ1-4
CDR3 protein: CASSPTVTTNEKLFF
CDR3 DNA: TGTGCCAGCAGTCCGACAGTGACAACTAATGAAAAACTGTTTTTT

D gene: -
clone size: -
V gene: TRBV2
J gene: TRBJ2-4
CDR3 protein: CASSEAGRAGWAKNIQYF
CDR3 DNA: TGTGCCAGCAGTGAAGCGGGCAGGGCGGGATGGGCCAAAAACATTCAGTACTTC

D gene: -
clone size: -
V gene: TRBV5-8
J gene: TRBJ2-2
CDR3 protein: CASSRGRGPTYTGELFF
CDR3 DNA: TGTGCCAGCAGTCGAGGCCGAGGGCCTACCTACACCGGGGAGCTGTTTTTT

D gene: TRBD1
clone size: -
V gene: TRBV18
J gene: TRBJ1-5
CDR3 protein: CASSPVGQGWQHF
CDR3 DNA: TGTGCCAGCTCACCGGTGGGACAGGGTTGGCAGCATTTT

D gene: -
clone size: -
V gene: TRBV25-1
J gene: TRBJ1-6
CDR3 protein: CASGGRGGPHSPLHF
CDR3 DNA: TGTGCCAGCGGAGGGCGGGGGGGTCCGCATTCACCCCTCCACTTT

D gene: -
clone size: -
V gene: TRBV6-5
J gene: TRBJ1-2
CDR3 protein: CASSLRPGQYPRGYTF
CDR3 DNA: TGTGCCAGCAGTTTACGTCCAGGGCAGTATCCAAGAGGCTACACCTTC

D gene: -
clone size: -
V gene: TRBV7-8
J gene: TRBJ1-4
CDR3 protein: CASSADSLVDPSNEKLFF
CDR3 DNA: TGTGCCAGCAGCGCGGACAGCTTAGTTGATCCCTCTAATGAAAAACTGTTTTTT

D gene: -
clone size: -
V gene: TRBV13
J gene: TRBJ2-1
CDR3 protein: CASSSTGTLINEQFF
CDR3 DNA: TGTGCCAGCAGTTCCACCGGGACTCTCATCAATGAGCAGTTCTTC

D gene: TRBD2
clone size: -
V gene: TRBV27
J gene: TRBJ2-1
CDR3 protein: CASSSCPTGTSSLHEQFF
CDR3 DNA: TGTGCCAGCAGTTCTTGCCCCACCGGGACTAGCTCTCTCCATGAGCAGTTCTTC

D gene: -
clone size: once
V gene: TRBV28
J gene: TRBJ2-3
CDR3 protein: CASSLYRVTDTQYF
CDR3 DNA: TGTGCCAGCAGCTTGTACAGGGTCACAGATACGCAGTATTTT

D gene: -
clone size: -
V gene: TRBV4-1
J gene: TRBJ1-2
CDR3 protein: CASSQDRDTYGYTF
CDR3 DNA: TGCGCCAGCAGCCAAGACCGGGACACCTATGGCTACACCTTC